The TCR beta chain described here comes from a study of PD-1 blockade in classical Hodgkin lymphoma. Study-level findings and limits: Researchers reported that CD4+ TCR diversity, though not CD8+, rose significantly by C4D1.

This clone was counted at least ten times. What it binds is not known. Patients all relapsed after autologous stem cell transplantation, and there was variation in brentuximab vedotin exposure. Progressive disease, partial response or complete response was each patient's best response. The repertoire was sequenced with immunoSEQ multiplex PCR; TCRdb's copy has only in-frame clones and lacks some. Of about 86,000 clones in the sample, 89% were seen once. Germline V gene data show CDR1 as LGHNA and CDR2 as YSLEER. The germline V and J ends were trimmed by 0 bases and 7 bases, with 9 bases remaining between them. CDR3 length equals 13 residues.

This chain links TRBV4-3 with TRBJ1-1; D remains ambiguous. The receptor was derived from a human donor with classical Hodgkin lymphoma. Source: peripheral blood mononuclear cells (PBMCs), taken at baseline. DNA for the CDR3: TGCGCCAGCAGCCAAGAGGAGGTAGGTGAAGCTTTCTTT. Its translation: CASSQEEVGEAFF.